This entry lists 18 T cell receptor beta chains sequenced from one sample in a study of OX40 agonist ivuxolimab in advanced cancers. Receptor amplification or capture employed the immunoSEQ multiplex PCR assay. In its TCRdb copy, this immuneACCESS table keeps in-frame sequences only and misses some clones. Where compared with another copy, unresolved V genes explain less than half of these, and the others have no known cause. Recorded for this sample are tens of thousands of clones; around nine tenths of them occurred a single time. The leading ten clones occupy 3% to 4.5% of the sample. Here the sequenced sample was CD4+ or CD8+ T cells sorted from blood, taken in a trial of the OX40 agonist ivuxolimab. All receptors come from an adult with an advanced solid tumor such as melanoma, head and neck, liver or kidney cancer.

This clone was picked up one time. This chain uses TRBV5-6 with TRBJ2-2; D unresolved. V was cut by 4 bases and J by 0 bases, with 10 bases left in between. This CDR3 has 15 amino acids. CDR1 is SGHDT and CDR2 is YYEEEE in the germline V gene. For the CDR3, the DNA is TGTGCCAGCAGCACGTGGCTCCCGAACACCGGGGAGCTGTTTTTT. This gives the protein CASSTWLPNTGELFF.

The chain joins TRBV7-8 to TRBJ1-2; unclear D gene. Germline CDR1 reads SGHVS; CDR2 reads FQNEAQ. Trimming shortened V by 5 bases and J by 2 bases, and 18 bases separated the two germline ends. This CDR3 contains 16 residues. The CDR3 nucleotides are TGTGCCAGCAGCCCGACTGCATCGAAAGCCAACTATGGCTACACCTTC. Translating gives CASSPTASKANYGYTF.

The rearrangement links TRBV19 to TRBJ1-6; unclear D gene. Germline lookup yields CDR1 LNHDA and CDR2 SQIVND (reference sequence). CDR3 length: 12 amino acids. The V gene lost 6 bases and the J gene lost 6 bases, with 6 bases spanning the gap. This chain's CDR3 is CASRTGNSPLHF. The CDR3 DNA reads as TGTGCCAGTAGGACGGGTAATTCACCCCTCCACTTT. Supplemented by reference TRBV19 and TRBJ1-6, the full variable domain reads DGGITQSPKYLFRKEGQNVTLSCEQNLNHDAMYWYRQDPGQGLRLIYYSQIVNDFQKGDIAEGYSVSREKKESFPLTVTSAQKNPTAFYLCASRTGNSPLHFGNGTRLTVT.

The J gene is TRBJ1-2, the V gene TRBV18; TRBD1 aligns across 7 bases. Trimming removed 3 bases from V and 5 bases from J; junction bases left unmatched: 9. In germline, CDR1 is KGHSH, CDR2 LQKENI. This CDR3 spans 15 amino acids. CDR3 in DNA: TGTGCCAGCTCACCTACCCGGACAGGAGGTTATGGCTACACCTTC. It codes for CASSPTRTGGYGYTF.

CDR3 in amino acids: CASSPPGGSYNEQFF. In DNA, the CDR3 is TGTGCCAGCAGCCCCCCAGGGGGCTCCTACAATGAGCAGTTCTTC. The genes are TRBV7-9 and TRBJ2-1, with TRBD1 matching over 7 bases. Per germline, CDR1 SEHNR and CDR2 FQNEAQ (reference sequence). The CDR3 extends over 15 amino acids. Unmatched junction bases numbered 4, after V lost 5 bases and J lost 0 bases.

This chain joins TRBV6-5 and TRBJ1-2; 9 bases are shared with TRBD1. The J segment lost 10 bases and the V segment lost 0 bases, leaving 12 bases of the junction unmatched. CDR3 length: 16 residues. The germline CDR1 and CDR2 sequences are MNHEY and SVGAGI. The CDR3 protein is CASSYSLPGQGLSYTF. The CDR3 region has the DNA TGTGCCAGCAGTTACTCATTACCGGGACAGGGACTTTCCTACACCTTC.

This clone was observed a handful of times. The genes are TRBV9 and TRBJ2-3, with 8 bases fitting TRBD2. There are 15 residues in the CDR3. CDR1 SGDLS and CDR2 YYNGEE come from the germline V gene. The J segment lost 0 bases and the V segment lost 3 bases, leaving 3 bases of the junction unmatched. This CDR3 reads CASSAGTRSTDTQYF. As DNA, the CDR3 is TGTGCCAGCAGCGCCGGGACTAGAAGCACAGATACGCAGTATTTT.

V and J are TRBV6-5 and TRBJ1-1; D gene uncertain. With 3 bases removed from V and 0 bases from J, the gap between germline ends came to 11 bases. The CDR3 has 15 amino acids. Germline CDR1 and CDR2: MNHEY and SVGAGI. The CDR3 sequence is CASSYFRTLNTEAFF. The CDR3 nucleotides read TGTGCCAGCAGTTATTTCAGGACTTTGAACACTGAAGCTTTCTTT.

This chain uses TRBV2 with TRBJ1-2, with 7 bases fitting TRBD1. CDR3 length: 14 residues. Looked up from germline, CDR1 is SNHLY and CDR2 is FYNNEI. V was pared by 7 bases and J by 6 bases, with 11 bases of the junction left unmatched. CDR3 sequence: CASKRTGSRHGYTF. Written as DNA, the CDR3 is TGTGCCAGCAAGCGGACAGGATCGAGACATGGCTACACCTTC.

V usage is TRBV7-8 and J usage is TRBJ1-1, with D possibly TRBD1 on 5 matching bases. V dropped 7 bases and J dropped 1 base, with 13 bases sitting between them. Germline V CDR1 and CDR2: SGHVS, FQNEAQ. CDR3 size: 14 residues. CDR3 in amino acids: CASNWGTGNTEAFF. The CDR3 nucleotides are TGTGCCAGCAATTGGGGAACAGGGAACACTGAAGCTTTCTTT. The full variable domain, its missing parts supplied by reference TRBV7-8 and TRBJ1-1, is GAGVSQSPRYKVAKRGQDVALRCDPISGHVSLFWYQQALGQGPEFLTYFQNEAQLDKSGLPSDRFFAERPEGSVSTLKIQRTQQEDSAVYLCASNWGTGNTEAFFGQGTRLTVV.

The chain uses TRBV20-1 and TRBJ2-1; unclear D gene. V was trimmed by 6 bases and J by 8 bases, leaving 8 bases between them. The CDR3 consists of 10 residues. Per the germline V gene, CDR1 is DFQATT and CDR2 is SNEGSKA (reference sequence). CDR3 sequence: CSARRDEQFF. In nucleotides, the CDR3 is TGCAGTGCCCGCCGGGATGAGCAGTTCTTC.

The chain recombines TRBV5-1 with TRBJ1-2, with unresolved D. Trimming cost V 0 bases and J 5 bases, with 8 bases left between them. Germline V gene sequence: CDR1 SGHRS, CDR2 YFSETQ. CDR3 size: 13 residues. As DNA, the CDR3 is TGCGCCAGCAGCTTGGCAGGAGTGTATGGCTACACCTTC. This encodes CASSLAGVYGYTF.

The chain has TRBV14 and TRBJ1-1, with D possibly matching TRBD1 (5 bases). Looked up from germline, CDR1 is SGHDN and CDR2 is FVKESK. V was clipped by 2 bases and J by 10 bases, with 14 bases between them. The CDR3 runs to 13 residues. CDR3 region: CASSQLGPASAFF. Here the CDR3 DNA reads TGTGCCAGCAGCCAACTGGGGCCCGCTTCAGCTTTCTTT.

This clone was seen a handful of times. The chain recombines TRBV18 with TRBJ1-4; D perhaps matches TRBD1 (5 bases). There are 14 residues in the CDR3. Germline CDR1 is KGHSH and CDR2 is LQKENI. The V end was cut by 3 bases, the J end by 8 bases, with 13 bases between. The CDR3 is CASSPGTAREKLFF. CDR3 nucleotides: TGTGCCAGCTCACCGGGGACGGCACGGGAAAAACTGTTTTTT.

The chain couples TRBV19 to TRBJ2-1; D gene uncertain. The germline V gene has CDR1 LNHDA and CDR2 SQIVND (reference sequence). V lost 5 bases, J lost 4 bases, and 9 bases lay in between. The CDR3 extends over 13 amino acids. CDR3 amino acids: CASSAQRYNEQFF. In DNA, the CDR3 is TGTGCCAGTAGTGCCCAGAGATACAATGAGCAGTTCTTC.

The chain has TRBV27 and TRBJ1-6; D is unresolved. Trimming stripped 6 bases from V and 5 bases from J, with 11 bases between. The germline V gene has CDR1 MNHEY and CDR2 SMNVEV (reference sequence). This CDR3 is built from 14 residues. The CDR3 loop is CASRWLKDNSPLHF. CDR3 sequence (DNA): TGTGCCAGCAGATGGTTGAAAGATAATTCACCCCTCCACTTT.

The rearrangement joins TRBV5-6 to TRBJ1-2, with D unclear. Trimming removed 1 base from V and 8 bases from J, with 9 bases in between. This CDR3 is built from 12 residues. Germline loops: CDR1 SGHDT, CDR2 YYEEEE. CDR3 sequence: CASSLNGVGYTF. Here the CDR3 DNA reads TGTGCCAGCAGCTTGAACGGGGTCGGCTACACCTTC.

The V and J genes are TRBV28 and TRBJ1-4, with D possibly matching TRBD1 (6 bases). CDR1 is MDHEN and CDR2 is SYDVKM in the germline V gene. The CDR3 loop spans 14 amino acids. Trimming removed 3 bases at V and 6 bases at J, with 11 bases between. In DNA, the CDR3 is TGTGCCAGCAGTTTCCGGGACACGGATGAAAAACTGTTTTTT. Translation gives CASSFRDTDEKLFF.